This T cell receptor beta chain was retrieved from a study of T cells in narcolepsy. Repertoires were generated with immunoSEQ multiplex PCR, while TCRdb's copy carries only in-frame clones and drops some. The table has tens of thousands of clones, around 86% seen once. The CDR3 spans 17 residues. The ends were cut back, 6 bases at V and 1 base at J, with 22 bases in the middle. CDR1 is MDHEN, CDR2 SYDVKM, per germline. The sequence was obtained from a human donor in good health. The specimen was memory (CD45RA-) CD4+ T cells from blood. This chain joins TRBV28 and TRBJ2-7, with D possibly being TRBD1 or TRBD2 (5 bases each). CDR3 residues: CASSSSRGAQKSYEQYV. DNA of the CDR3: TGTGCCAGCAGCTCCTCAAGAGGGGCGCAGAAATCCTACGAGCAGTACGTC.